Each of the 30 T cell receptor beta chains below was sequenced from the same sample in a study of blood T cell repertoires in COVID-19. This table comes from immunoSEQ multiplex PCR, and its TCRdb copy is limited to in-frame clones, with some not included. The sample has roughly 280,000 clones; roughly 90% are singletons. Input material: peripheral blood. These receptors were obtained from a woman between 45 and 65 years old who had recovered from COVID-19.

CDR3 in DNA: TGTGCCAGCACCGGTGTGACAGGGTCGGTACAAGAGACCCAGTACTTC. Residues: CASTGVTGSVQETQYF. The gene calls are TRBV2 and TRBJ2-5; 7 bases agree with TRBD1. CDR1 is SNHLY and CDR2 is FYNNEI in the germline V gene. After removal of 7 bases from V and 2 bases from J, the junction contained 13 bases not matched to a gene. CDR3 length equals 16 residues.

This clone was detected only once. The rearrangement joins TRBV29-1 to TRBJ2-3; 7 bases align to TRBD1. The CDR3 runs 15 residues. Germline CDR1 SQVTM, CDR2 ANQGSEA. V gave up 5 bases and J gave up 4 bases; unmatched junction bases: 12. CDR3 sequence reads: CSVPKGAGRADTQYF. The DNA of the CDR3 is TGCAGCGTTCCAAAGGGGGCGGGCAGGGCAGATACGCAGTATTTT.

The chain joins TRBV5-1 to TRBJ2-4, with TRBD1 matching over 9 bases. The ends lost 3 bases at V and 8 bases at J; junction bases unmatched: 6. Germline loops: CDR1 SGHRS, CDR2 YFSETQ. CDR3 length equals 14 residues. Written as DNA, the CDR3 is TGCGCCAGCAGCTGGGACAGGGTCGCGGACATTCAGTACTTC. Amino acid sequence: CASSWDRVADIQYF.

Concerning this clone: Other nucleotide sequences in the sample specify the same CDR3. The chain recombines TRBV12-3 or TRBV12-4 with TRBJ1-1, with TRBD1 as a possible D gene (6 bases). CDR3 length: 11 residues. Between the trimmed V and J ends, which lost 5 bases and 8 bases, there was a span of 9 bases. CDR3 nucleotide sequence: TGTGCCAGCAGTCCCGGGACAGAAGCTTTCTTT. This gives the protein CASSPGTEAFF.

The rearrangement uses TRBV4-3 and TRBJ2-7; 7 bases align to TRBD1. The junction had 3 bases not matched to a gene; V was cut back by 0 bases and J by 1 base. CDR1 is LGHNA and CDR2 is YSLEER in the germline V gene. The CDR3 is made up of 15 amino acids. The CDR3, as DNA: TGCGCCAGCAGCCAAGATCCGACAGGGTCCTACGAGCAGTACTTC. It is translated as CASSQDPTGSYEQYF.

The rearrangement links TRBV4-3 to TRBJ2-7, with 9 bases aligning to TRBD2. Germline V gene data show CDR1 as LGHNA and CDR2 as YSLEER. J lost 5 bases, V lost 1 base, and 3 bases had no gene match. The CDR3 totals 14 residues. CDR3 DNA: TGCGCCAGCAGCCAAGTAGCGGGGGCGAACGAGCAGTACTTC. Translating gives CASSQVAGANEQYF.

V is TRBV19 and J is TRBJ2-3; 12 bases match TRBD2. The CDR3 loop spans 16 amino acids. Germline V CDR1 and CDR2: LNHDA, SQIVND (reference sequence). V trimming: 8 bases; J trimming: 4 bases; junction bases outside the gene matches: 10. CDR3 in DNA: TGTGCCAGTCTGGATCCTAGCGGGGGGGCCCCAGATACGCAGTATTTT. Translating gives CASLDPSGGAPDTQYF. The whole variable domain, filled in from reference TRBV19 and TRBJ2-3, reads DGGITQSPKYLFRKEGQNVTLSCEQNLNHDAMYWYRQDPGQGLRLIYYSQIVNDFQKGDIAEGYSVSREKKESFPLTVTSAQKNPTAFYLCASLDPSGGAPDTQYFGPGTRLTVL.

There are a few counts of this clone. In nucleotides, the CDR3 is TGTGCCAGCAGGGAACCGGGACAGGTGAACTATGGCTACACCTTC. Its translation is CASREPGQVNYGYTF. This chain connects TRBV6-6 to TRBJ1-2, with TRBD1 identical over 8 bases. Germline V gene sequence: CDR1 MNHNY, CDR2 SVGAGI (reference sequence). V was clipped by 6 bases and J by 2 bases; unmatched bases: 8. The CDR3 is 15 residues long.

The chain is built from TRBV19 and TRBJ1-6, with unresolved D. Trimming stripped 3 bases from V and 7 bases from J, with 7 bases between. The CDR3 is made up of 13 amino acids. From germline, CDR1 is LNHDA and CDR2 SQIVND (reference sequence). CDR3 in amino acids: CASSMTPNSPLHF. Here the CDR3 DNA reads TGTGCCAGTAGTATGACACCGAATTCACCCCTCCACTTT.

The chain has TRBV5-6 and TRBJ1-2, with a possible D match to TRBD1 (5 bases). The CDR3 spans 12 residues. The germline CDR1 and CDR2 sequences are SGHDT and YYEEEE. Trimming removed 5 bases from V and 8 bases from J, with 13 bases in between. The CDR3 region has the DNA TGTGCCAGCAGTTGGGACTTCGAGGGCTACACCTTC. Residues: CASSWDFEGYTF.

The rearrangement links TRBV6-5 to TRBJ2-7; D might be TRBD2 (5 bases). The CDR3 runs to 14 residues. Per germline, CDR1 MNHEY and CDR2 SVGAGI. Deletions cut 4 bases from V and 2 bases from J, with 12 bases between. CDR3 in DNA: TGTGCCAGCAGTTCTAGCTTCCCCACCTACGAGCAGTACTTC. Protein sequence: CASSSSFPTYEQYF.

The chain couples TRBV13 to TRBJ2-1, with TRBD2 identical over 8 bases. This CDR3 comprises 16 residues. Germline V gene sequence: CDR1 PRHDT, CDR2 FYEKMQ (reference sequence). V gave up 2 bases and J gave up 3 bases; unmatched junction bases: 6. CDR3 nucleotide sequence: TGTGCCAGCAGCTTAAGCCGACTAGCGAACTACAATGAGCAGTTCTTC. Translation: CASSLSRLANYNEQFF.

In the case of this clone: It is unclear where the CDR3 begins or ends on the DNA, so no DNA is shown, and the CDR3 is as TCRdb lists it. The chain couples TRBV28 to TRBJ2-2; TRBD2, the D gene given by the table, was not confirmed from the DNA. Germline V CDR1 and CDR2: MDHEN, SYDVKM. Including both end residues, the CDR3 is 14 amino acids long. CDR3 residues: CASSTSGSPTGLFF.

The chain joins TRBV5-1 to TRBJ1-2; 7 nucleotides line up with TRBD1. Germline values: CDR1 SGHRS, CDR2 YFSETQ. The J segment lost 4 bases and the V segment lost 4 bases, leaving 10 bases of the junction unmatched. This CDR3 is built from 15 residues. CDR3: CASSVGQVPVYGYTF. The CDR3, as DNA: TGCGCCAGCAGCGTAGGACAGGTGCCTGTCTATGGCTACACCTTC.

The genes are TRBV5-1 and TRBJ2-3, with 9 bases that match TRBD2. This CDR3 contains 13 residues. Germline CDR1 is SGHRS and CDR2 is YFSETQ. The ends lost 7 bases at V and 4 bases at J; junction bases unmatched: 4. For the CDR3, the DNA is TGCGCCAGCGGCCTAGCGGGGTCAGATACGCAGTATTTT. It encodes CASGLAGSDTQYF.

The V and J genes are TRBV5-4 and TRBJ1-4; 11 bases are shared with TRBD1. The V gene's germline CDR1 is SGHNT and CDR2 YYREEE (reference sequence). CDR3 size: 14 residues. Trimming cost V 4 bases and J 6 bases; bases outside gene matches: 2. CDR3 in amino acids: CASSRTGGDEKLFF. As DNA, the CDR3 is TGTGCCAGCAGCCGGACAGGGGGCGATGAAAAACTGTTTTTT.

This chain connects TRBV5-1 to TRBJ1-3, with 9 positions matching TRBD1. This CDR3 is 16 amino acids long. The V and J ends lost 3 bases and 4 bases, in that order; junction bases with no gene match: 8. Germline V gene sequence: CDR1 SGHRS, CDR2 YFSETQ. CDR3 bases: TGCGCCAGCAGCTACGGACAGGGGAAGGTCGGAAACACCATATATTTT. Amino acids: CASSYGQGKVGNTIYF.

The V and J genes are TRBV5-1 and TRBJ1-1, with D possibly TRBD1 on 5 matching bases. The CDR3 runs to 15 residues. Per the germline V gene, CDR1 is SGHRS and CDR2 is YFSETQ. With 1 base removed from V and 5 bases from J, the gap between germline ends came to 15 bases. The CDR3 DNA reads TGCGCCAGCAGCTTGATGTGGGACTTAGGGACTGAAGCTTTCTTT. Translated: CASSLMWDLGTEAFF.

The V gene is TRBV6-2 or TRBV6-3, the J gene TRBJ2-1; weak D call: TRBD1 (6 bases). V was shortened by 0 bases and J by 9 bases, with 21 bases between the two germline ends. Germline V gene sequence: CDR1 MNHEY, CDR2 SVGEGT. This CDR3 comprises 17 residues. The chain's CDR3 is CASSYSTGQSYNGEQFF. Here the CDR3 DNA reads TGTGCCAGCAGTTACTCGACTGGACAGTCCTACAATGGTGAGCAGTTCTTC.

This clone was observed a single time. This sequence joins TRBV12-3 or TRBV12-4 and TRBJ1-1, with D uncertain. The CDR3 loop spans 13 amino acids. V was trimmed by 9 bases and J by 2 bases, leaving 13 bases between them. As DNA, the CDR3 is TGTGCCAGTGGCGGGTCCCTCAACACTGAAGCTTTCTTT. Translation gives CASGGSLNTEAFF.

This clone was counted once. This chain joins TRBV6-2 or TRBV6-3 and TRBJ1-1; unclear D gene. Trimming removed 3 bases from V and 2 bases from J, with 10 bases in between. Germline values: CDR1 MNHEY, CDR2 SVGEGT. The CDR3 length is 14 residues. The CDR3 here is CASSYSPGNTEAFF. The CDR3 DNA is TGTGCCAGCAGTTATTCCCCAGGAAACACTGAAGCTTTCTTT.

The chain combines TRBV5-1 with TRBJ2-7; 9 positions agree with TRBD1. CDR1 and CDR2 (germline): SGHRS, YFSETQ. CDR3 length: 15 amino acids. J gave up 5 bases and V 2 bases, and 8 bases lay outside the gene matches. The CDR3 region has the DNA TGCGCCAGCAGCTTCCGGGACAGGGAGGTGCACGAGCAGTACTTC. Translated, it gives CASSFRDREVHEQYF.

This clone was picked up one time. The V gene is TRBV18, the J gene TRBJ1-2; 10 positions agree with TRBD1. The CDR3 is 16 residues long. The V and J ends lost 3 bases and 7 bases, in that order; junction bases with no gene match: 11. Looked up from germline, CDR1 is KGHSH and CDR2 is LQKENI. The CDR3 is CASSPSLDRGLGGYTF. The CDR3 DNA reads as TGTGCCAGCTCACCGAGTCTTGACAGGGGGCTGGGTGGCTACACCTTC.

This chain joins TRBV27 and TRBJ2-5, with D perhaps TRBD2 (6 bases). V lost 3 bases and J lost 4, with 15 bases in between. This CDR3 is built from 15 residues. CDR1 and CDR2 (germline): MNHEY, SMNVEV (reference sequence). The CDR3 sequence: CASSLAGFGGETQYF. The CDR3 bases are TGTGCCAGCAGTTTGGCAGGGTTCGGGGGAGAGACCCAGTACTTC.

The V and J genes are TRBV7-9 and TRBJ1-6; D gene ambiguous. CDR1 SEHNR and CDR2 FQNEAQ come from the germline V gene (reference sequence). V was clipped by 5 bases and J by 1 base, with 12 bases between them. The CDR3 is made up of 16 amino acids. CDR3 DNA: TGTGCCAGCAGCGCATTTGGAGGATCCTATAATTCACCCCTCCACTTT. Translating it yields CASSAFGGSYNSPLHF.

This clone was detected once. The chain carries TRBV5-1 and TRBJ1-3; D unresolved. Between the trimmed V and J ends, which lost 4 bases and 0 bases, there was a span of 8 bases. CDR1 and CDR2 (germline): SGHRS, YFSETQ. This CDR3 contains 14 residues. The CDR3 coding sequence is TGCGCCAGCAGCCCGACTAGCTCTGGAAACACCATATATTTT. It encodes CASSPTSSGNTIYF.

The chain has TRBV15 and TRBJ1-1; D call uncertain. The ends were cut back, 3 bases at V and 0 bases at J, with 23 bases in the middle. This CDR3 contains 19 residues. Germline V gives CDR1 LNHNV, CDR2 YYDKDF (reference sequence). The CDR3 protein is CATSRGRGPFIMMNTEAFF. The DNA of the CDR3 is TGTGCCACCAGCAGGGGCCGGGGTCCCTTTATTATGATGAACACTGAAGCTTTCTTT.

The chain recombines TRBV25-1 with TRBJ2-1; D is undetermined. V lost 1 base, J lost 7 bases, and 5 bases lay in between. The CDR3 contains 12 residues. CDR1 is MGHDK, CDR2 SYGVNS, per germline. The CDR3 sequence is CASSEFPNEQFF. In DNA, the CDR3 is TGTGCCAGCAGTGAATTCCCGAATGAGCAGTTCTTC.

V gene TRBV11-1 combines with J gene TRBJ2-2; no clear D gene. The CDR3 length is 12 residues. Trimming shortened V by 5 bases and J by 3 bases, and 4 bases separated the two germline ends. The V gene's germline CDR1 is SGHAT and CDR2 FQDESV (reference sequence). The CDR3 spells CASSLYTGELFF. The CDR3 DNA sequence: TGTGCCAGCAGCCTTTACACCGGGGAGCTGTTTTTT.

There are many counts of this clone. The rearrangement links TRBV4-2 to TRBJ1-2, with TRBD1 identical over 10 bases. This CDR3 contains 16 residues. The germline CDR1 and CDR2 sequences are LGHNA and YNFKEQ. J lost 0 bases, V lost 1 base, and 2 bases had no gene match. CDR3 DNA sequence: TGTGCCAGCAGCCAAGCCGGGACAGGGGCTAACTATGGCTACACCTTC. The encoded protein is CASSQAGTGANYGYTF.